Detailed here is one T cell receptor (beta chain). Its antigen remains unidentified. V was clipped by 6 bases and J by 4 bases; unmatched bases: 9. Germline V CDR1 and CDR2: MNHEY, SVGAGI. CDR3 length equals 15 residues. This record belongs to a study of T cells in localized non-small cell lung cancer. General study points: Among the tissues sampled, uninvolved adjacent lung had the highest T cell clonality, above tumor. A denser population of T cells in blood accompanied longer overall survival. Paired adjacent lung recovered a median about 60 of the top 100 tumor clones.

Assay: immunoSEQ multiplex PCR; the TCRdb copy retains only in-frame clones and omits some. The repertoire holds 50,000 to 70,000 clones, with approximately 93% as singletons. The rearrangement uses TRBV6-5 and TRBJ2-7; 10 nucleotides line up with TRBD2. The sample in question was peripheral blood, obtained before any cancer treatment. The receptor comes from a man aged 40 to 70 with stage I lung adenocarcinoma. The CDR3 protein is CASRTGTSAKYEQYF. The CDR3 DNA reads TGTGCCAGCAGGACAGGGACTAGCGCCAAATACGAGCAGTACTTC.